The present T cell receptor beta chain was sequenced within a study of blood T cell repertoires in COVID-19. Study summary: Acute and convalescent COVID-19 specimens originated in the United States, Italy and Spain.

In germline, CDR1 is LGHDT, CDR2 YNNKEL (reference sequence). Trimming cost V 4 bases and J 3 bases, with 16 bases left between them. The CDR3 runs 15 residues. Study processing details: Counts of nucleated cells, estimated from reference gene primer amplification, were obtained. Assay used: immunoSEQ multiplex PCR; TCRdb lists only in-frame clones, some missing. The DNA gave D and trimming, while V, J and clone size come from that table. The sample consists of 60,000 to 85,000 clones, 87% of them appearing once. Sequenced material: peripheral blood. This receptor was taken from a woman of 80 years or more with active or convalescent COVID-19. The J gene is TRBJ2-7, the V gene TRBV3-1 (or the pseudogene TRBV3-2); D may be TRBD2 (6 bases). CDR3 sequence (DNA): TGTGCCAGCAGCCCTGTGGAGGGGCTAGACTACGAGCAGTACTTC. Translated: CASSPVEGLDYEQYF.